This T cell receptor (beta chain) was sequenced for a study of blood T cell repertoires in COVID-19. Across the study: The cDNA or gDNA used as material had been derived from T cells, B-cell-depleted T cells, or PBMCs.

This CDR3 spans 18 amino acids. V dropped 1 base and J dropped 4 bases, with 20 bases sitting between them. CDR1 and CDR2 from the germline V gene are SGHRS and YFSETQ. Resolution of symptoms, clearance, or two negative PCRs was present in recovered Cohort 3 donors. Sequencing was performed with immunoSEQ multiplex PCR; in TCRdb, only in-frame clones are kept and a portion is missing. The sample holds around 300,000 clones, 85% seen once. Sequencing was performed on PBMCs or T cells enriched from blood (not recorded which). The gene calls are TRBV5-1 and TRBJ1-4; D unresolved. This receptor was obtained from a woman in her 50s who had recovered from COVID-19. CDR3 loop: CASSLSQRRSADNEKLFF. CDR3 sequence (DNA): TGCGCCAGCAGCTTGTCCCAGCGGAGGTCAGCAGATAATGAAAAACTGTTTTTT.